A selection of T cell receptor beta chains follows, all from one sample in a study of T cells in Graves' hyperthyroidism and ophthalmopathy. TCRdb recomputed calls from the multiplex PCR reads with MiXCR, one row per CDR3 protein. Here the sample spans a few hundred thousand distinct CDR3 sequences, 46% being singletons. The source material was peripheral blood or thyroid tissue (not recorded which). These receptor sequences come from a woman younger than 30 with Graves' hyperthyroidism. Each CDR3 is given with its conserved first and last residue. Fields, in order: clone size, V gene, J gene, D gene, CDR3 DNA, CDR3 protein. The D gene is left open where the match is weak. Clone size is not always given. Where it is, it says once, few, many or a class for expanded clones.

.	TRBV20-1	TRBJ1-2	TRBD1	TGCAGTGCTATGGACAGGGGTATATATGGCTGCACCTTC	CSAMDRGIYGCTF
.	TRBV20-1	TRBJ2-7	.	TGCAGTACTCGACCACCTCTAGCGCGAAGCTCCTACGAGCAGTACTTC	CSTRPPLARSSYEQYF
many	TRBV29-1	TRBJ1-2	.	TGCAGCGTTGGATCAGGGAAGTCGGCCTACGGCTACACCTTC	CSVGSGKSAYGYTF
many	TRBV7-6	TRBJ1-1	.	TGTGCCAGCAGCCAAGACGGATGGAAGGCTTTCTTT	CASSQDGWKAFF
once	TRBV2	TRBJ2-6	TRBD2	TGTGCCAGCAGTAGGACTAGCGGAAGACCCAACAATGCTGGGGCCAACGTCCTGACTTTC	CASSRTSGRPNNAGANVLTF
once	TRBV5-1	TRBJ2-2	.	TGCGCCAGCAGGCGGGACAGCGGATTCGGGGAGCTGTTTTTT	CASRRDSGFGELFF
few	TRBV20-1	TRBJ1-5	.	TGCAGTGCTGGGCGAGGCAATCAGCCCCAGCATTTT	CSAGRGNQPQHF
.	TRBV7-9	TRBJ2-5	TRBD2	TGTGCCAGCAGTGGACTAGCGGGCCAAGAGACCCAGTACTTC	CASSGLAGQETQYF
once	TRBV12-3/TRBV12-4	TRBJ1-2	.	TGTGCCAGCAGTTCCGAGTGGGGCCCCGGCTACACCTTC	CASSSEWGPGYTF
few	TRBV9	TRBJ2-2	.	TGTGCCAGCAGCGTAGCCCCGCGGGTAGCTCGGATGAAAGTGAACACCGGGGAGCTGTTTTTT	CASSVAPRVARMKVNTGELFF
.	TRBV12-3/TRBV12-4	TRBJ1-5	.	TGTGCCAGCAGTCCCTGGACAGCTGAAGAGACCCAGCATTTT	CASSPWTAEETQHF
few	TRBV27	TRBJ1-2	.	TGTGCCAGCGGCCAGAAAGGGGCACTGAAAGGCTACACCTTC	CASGQKGALKGYTF
many	TRBV7-9	TRBJ1-5	TRBD1	TGTGCCAGCAGCGTTACCGGGACAGGGACTCAGCCCCAGCATTTT	CASSVTGTGTQPQHF
many	TRBV7-3	TRBJ2-5	.	TGTGCCAGCAGCTTGACAGGTGAACAAGAGACCCAGTACTTC	CASSLTGEQETQYF
many	TRBV7-2	TRBJ1-4	TRBD1	TGTGCCAGCAGCCCCCGGACAGGTTTTGAAAAACTGTTTTTT	CASSPRTGFEKLFF
many	TRBV5-8	TRBJ2-2	TRBD2	TGTGCCAGCAGCTTGGGCAACGGGAGGGACACCGGGGAGCTGTTTTTT	CASSLGNGRDTGELFF
many	TRBV7-2	TRBJ2-2	.	TGTGCCAGCACGAAGGGGGGTACCGGGGAGCTGTTTTTT	CASTKGGTGELFF
.	TRBV7-9	TRBJ2-5	.	TGTGCCAGCAGCCGAGAGGTGGCGCGGGCCAGTGGTACCCAGTACTTC	CASSREVARASGTQYF
many	TRBV29-1	TRBJ1-2	TRBD1	TGCAGCGTTACCCTGGGAGGACAGGGCTATGGCTACACCTTC	CSVTLGGQGYGYTF
.	TRBV29-1	TRBJ2-5	.	TGCAGCGTTGAAGCCAACGGGGAGACCCAGTACTTC	CSVEANGETQYF
many	TRBV15	TRBJ1-1	TRBD1	TGTGCCACCAGCGGAACACAGGGGAATCCTTACACTGAAGCTTTCTTT	CATSGTQGNPYTEAFF
many	TRBV11-3	TRBJ2-7	.	TGTGCCAGCAGCCCACACCCGGATGTTCAAAGCTCCTACGAGCAGTACTTC	CASSPHPDVQSSYEQYF
.	TRBV7-9	TRBJ1-3	.	TGTGCCAGCAGCTTAGAGGGCTCCTTTAGCTCTGGAAACACCATATATTTT	CASSLEGSFSSGNTIYF
.	TRBV7-9	TRBJ2-7	TRBD2	TGTGTCAGCAGCTTTGGCGGGAGACTCTACGAGCAGTACTTC	CVSSFGGRLYEQYF
many	TRBV14	TRBJ1-1	TRBD1	TGTGCCAGCAGCCATACAGGACAGGGATTTATCGGCACTGAAGCTTTCTTT	CASSHTGQGFIGTEAFF
.	TRBV2	TRBJ2-1	.	TGTGCCAGCAGTGTACTAACGGGAAAGCAGTTCTTC	CASSVLTGKQFF
.	TRBV2	TRBJ1-3	.	TGTGCCAGCAGTGTTGAAGGGAAGTCTGGAAGCACCATATATTTT	CASSVEGKSGSTIYF
.	TRBV11-2	TRBJ2-7	.	TGTGCCAGCAGCTCCATTCTACAGGCAGCCTACGAGCAGTACTTC	CASSSILQAAYEQYF
many	TRBV12-3/TRBV12-4	TRBJ2-2	.	TGTGCCAGCAGTTTAGCCAGGGGAGCCGGGGAGCTGTTTTTT	CASSLARGAGELFF
.	TRBV4-2	TRBJ2-7	TRBD2	TGTGCCAGCAGCCCATCACTAGCGGGAGGGCCTAATGAGCAGTACTTC	CASSPSLAGGPNEQYF
many	TRBV20-1	TRBJ2-7	.	TGCAGTGCTAGTTTCCAGGCCTACGAGCAGTACTTC	CSASFQAYEQYF
once	TRBV29-1	TRBJ1-2	TRBD1	TGCAGCGTTGAGGACAGGGGAGGATCTGGCCACACCTTC	CSVEDRGGSGHTF
many	TRBV7-9	TRBJ2-7	.	TGTGCCAGCAGCAAACCGGGACGGATATACGAGGGGCAGTACTTC	CASSKPGRIYEGQYF
.	TRBV6-5	TRBJ1-1	.	TGTGCCAGCAGTACGGGGCGGGCTGAAGCTTTCTTT	CASSTGRAEAFF
once	TRBV24-1	TRBJ2-6	.	TGTGCCACCAGTGGTTCGGGGAAGTCTGGGGCCAACGTCCTGACTTTC	CATSGSGKSGANVLTF